A selection of T cell receptor beta chains follows, all from one sample in a study of lymphopenia after photon versus proton radiotherapy. Method: immunoSEQ multiplex PCR; TCRdb's copy keeps in-frame clones and lacks some. There are about 25,000 clones in the sample; roughly 87% occur only once, and around a fifth lies in the top ten. Specimen: peripheral blood, collected from a patient treated with photon-based radiotherapy. The receptors here all came from a man between 50 and 59 years old with gastric cancer. CDR3s include the opening cysteine and the closing phenylalanine or tryptophan. Each record gives: CDR3 length, clone size, J gene, D gene, V gene, CDR3 protein, CDR3 DNA. D genes are given only for firm matches. For some rows the clone size is stated as once, few or many, or as a class when expanded; others skip it.

>12|NA|TRBJ1-1|NA|TRBV7-2
CASSTTRVEAFF
TGTGCCAGCAGCACCACGCGGGTAGAAGCTTTCTTT
>14|NA|TRBJ2-2|TRBD1|TRBV9
CASSLRQGAGELFF
TGTGCCAGCAGCTTACGACAGGGGGCCGGGGAGCTGTTTTTT
>12|few|TRBJ1-2|TRBD1|TRBV7-2
CASSRTGYGYTF
TGTGCCAGCAGCCGGACAGGGTATGGCTACACCTTC
>18|NA|TRBJ1-4|NA|TRBV30
CAWSRPWGRSATNEKLFF
TGTGCCTGGAGTCGTCCGTGGGGCAGGAGTGCAACTAATGAAAAACTGTTTTTT
>15|NA|TRBJ1-5|NA|TRBV4-2
CASSRGGTSNQPQHF
TGTGCCAGCAGCCGCGGAGGTACTAGCAATCAGCCCCAGCATTTT
>13|NA|TRBJ2-3|NA|TRBV2
CASSTGMWDTQYF
TGTGCCAGCAGTACTGGGATGTGGGATACGCAGTATTTT
>14|NA|TRBJ2-3|NA|TRBV5-1
CASRYGGSTDTQYF
TGCGCCAGCAGATATGGAGGAAGCACAGATACGCAGTATTTT
>15|NA|TRBJ2-2|NA|TRBV15
CATSRALANTGELFF
TGTGCCACCAGCAGAGCTCTCGCGAACACCGGGGAGCTGTTTTTT
>14|NA|TRBJ1-1|NA|TRBV27
CASSSPFRNTEAFF
TGTGCCAGCAGTTCGCCGTTCCGGAACACTGAAGCTTTCTTT
>15|NA|TRBJ1-3|NA|TRBV7-2
CASSLGVAKGNTIYF
TGTGCCAGCAGCTTAGGCGTGGCGAAGGGAAACACCATATATTTT
>15|NA|TRBJ1-1|TRBD1|TRBV11-2
CASSLGTGLNTEAFF
TGTGCCAGCAGCTTAGGGACAGGGTTGAACACTGAAGCTTTCTTT
>11|NA|TRBJ2-3|NA|TRBV11-2
CASRRGDTQYF
TGTGCCAGCAGGAGGGGAGATACGCAGTATTTT
>13|NA|TRBJ1-1|NA|TRBV7-8
CASSVGPNTEAFF
TGTGCCAGCAGCGTTGGCCCGAACACTGAAGCTTTCTTT
>13|NA|TRBJ2-1|NA|TRBV4-3
CASSHGRDNEQFF
TGCGCCAGCAGCCATGGGCGGGACAATGAGCAGTTCTTC
>14|NA|TRBJ2-4|NA|TRBV19
CASSIDKGSTIQYF
TGTGCCAGTAGTATAGATAAGGGGTCGACCATTCAGTACTTC
>15|NA|TRBJ2-2|NA|TRBV21-1
CASSSEDTNTGELFF
TGTGCCAGCAGCTCCGAAGATACGAACACCGGGGAGCTGTTTTTT
>22|NA|TRBJ2-3|TRBD2|TRBV12-5
CASGLSSGTSGGAKSYTDTQYF
TGTGCTAGTGGTTTGTCGTCCGGGACTAGCGGGGGGGCCAAATCGTACACAGATACGCAGTATTTT
>17|NA|TRBJ2-5|TRBD2|TRBV5-1
CASSPPTSGGHEETQYF
TGCGCCAGCAGCCCGCCGACTAGCGGGGGGCACGAGGAGACCCAGTACTTC
>12|NA|TRBJ2-5|NA|TRBV30
CAAGGLAETQYF
TGTGCGGCCGGGGGGCTGGCGGAGACCCAGTACTTC
>13|few|TRBJ2-1|NA|TRBV6-6
CASAESSYNEQFF
TGTGCCAGCGCAGAAAGCTCCTACAATGAGCAGTTCTTC
>15|NA|TRBJ2-3|NA|TRBV27
CASSSRGVSTDTQYF
TGTGCCAGCAGCTCCCGAGGGGTTAGCACAGATACGCAGTATTTT
>15|few|TRBJ1-5|NA|TRBV30
CAWSGGLLGDQPQHF
TGTGCCTGGAGTGGTGGGTTGCTAGGTGATCAGCCCCAGCATTTT
>14|NA|TRBJ2-7|NA|TRBV18
CASSPKGVQNEQYF
TGTGCCAGCTCACCAAAGGGGGTACAAAACGAGCAGTACTTC
>10|NA|TRBJ2-1|NA|TRBV21-1
CARIRGEQFF
TGTGCCAGAATACGGGGGGAGCAGTTCTTC
>14|once|TRBJ2-5|NA|TRBV10-2
CASSESRWRETQYF
TGCGCCAGCAGTGAGTCGAGATGGAGGGAGACCCAGTACTTC
>15|NA|TRBJ1-1|TRBD1|TRBV9
CASSASGQVNTEAFF
TGTGCCAGCAGCGCCTCGGGACAGGTTAACACTGAAGCTTTCTTT
>15|NA|TRBJ2-1|TRBD2|TRBV15
CATSREGGSYNEQFF
TGTGCCACCAGCAGAGAGGGGGGGTCCTACAATGAGCAGTTCTTC
>15|NA|TRBJ2-5|NA|TRBV5-6
CASSGRTGKQETQYF
TGTGCCAGCAGCGGGAGGACCGGCAAGCAAGAGACCCAGTACTTC
>15|NA|TRBJ1-2|TRBD1|TRBV5-1
CASSTGDRMNYGYTF
TGCGCCAGCAGCACGGGGGACAGAATGAACTATGGCTACACCTTC
>17|NA|TRBJ1-1|TRBD1|TRBV11-2
CASSKRGTGVMNTEAFF
TGTGCCAGCAGCAAACGGGGGACAGGGGTAATGAACACTGAAGCTTTCTTT
>13|NA|TRBJ1-1|NA|TRBV4-1
CASSQGIELEAFF
TGCGCCAGCAGCCAAGGAATCGAGCTGGAAGCTTTCTTT
>17|NA|TRBJ1-1|TRBD1|TRBV7-8
CASSLRTGGSWNTEAFF
TGTGCCAGCAGCTTAAGGACAGGGGGAAGTTGGAACACTGAAGCTTTCTTT
>15|NA|TRBJ2-2|NA|TRBV5-1
CASSLGRSNTGELFF
TGCGCCAGCAGCTTGGGCAGGTCGAACACCGGGGAGCTGTTTTTT
>14|NA|TRBJ1-1|NA|TRBV11-2
CASSLGGKTAEAFF
TGTGCCAGCAGCTTAGGGGGCAAGACAGCTGAAGCTTTCTTT
>16|NA|TRBJ2-1|TRBD2|TRBV10-1
CASSLAGGSSYNEQFF
TGCGCCAGCAGTCTAGCGGGGGGTAGCTCCTACAATGAGCAGTTCTTC
>13|NA|TRBJ2-3|NA|TRBV12-5
CASGLLNTDTQYF
TGTGCTAGTGGCCTTCTTAACACAGATACGCAGTATTTT
>14|NA|TRBJ1-6|NA|TRBV6-6
CASSPSSYNSPLHF
TGTGCCAGCAGCCCAAGCTCCTATAATTCACCCCTCCACTTT
>13|NA|TRBJ2-5|NA|TRBV10-1
CASSEWIGETQYF
TGCGCCAGCAGTGAGTGGATTGGGGAGACCCAGTACTTC
>15|NA|TRBJ2-3|TRBD2|TRBV5-8
CASSLRGDYTDTQYF
TGTGCCAGCAGCTTGCGGGGGGACTACACAGATACGCAGTATTTT
>14|NA|TRBJ1-1|TRBD1|TRBV7-3
CASSSGGGITEAFF
TGTGCCAGCAGCTCAGGGGGCGGTATCACTGAAGCTTTCTTT
>16|NA|TRBJ2-1|TRBD2|TRBV7-6
CASSLESGGAYNEQFF
TGTGCCAGCAGCTTAGAGAGCGGGGGGGCCTACAATGAGCAGTTCTTC
>15|NA|TRBJ1-1|NA|TRBV2
CASSGGQSRNTEAFF
TGTGCCAGCAGTGGCGGACAGTCTCGGAACACTGAAGCTTTCTTT
>15|few|TRBJ2-1|NA|TRBV7-8
CASKSSPLSSNEQFF
TGTGCCAGCAAAAGCTCCCCCTTGTCTAGCAATGAGCAGTTCTTC
>11|NA|TRBJ1-1|NA|TRBV9
CASSVEGEAFF
TGTGCCAGCAGCGTAGAGGGTGAAGCTTTCTTT
>13|NA|TRBJ1-2|NA|TRBV27
CASGRTAVNGYTF
TGTGCCAGCGGAAGGACAGCCGTCAATGGCTACACCTTC
>15|NA|TRBJ1-3|TRBD1|TRBV9
CASSVGDRAGNTIYF
TGTGCCAGCAGCGTAGGGGACAGGGCTGGAAACACCATATATTTT
>13|NA|TRBJ1-1|NA|TRBV11-2
CASSLKGTGEAFF
TGTGCCAGCAGTCTCAAGGGGACTGGTGAAGCTTTCTTT
>15|NA|TRBJ2-2|TRBD2|TRBV6-4
CASSRLASNTGELFF
TGTGCCAGCAGTCGACTAGCCTCGAACACCGGGGAGCTGTTTTTT
>14|NA|TRBJ2-1|TRBD1|TRBV18
CASSPGTGGDEQFF
TGTGCCAGCTCACCAGGGACAGGGGGCGATGAGCAGTTCTTC
>15|NA|TRBJ1-5|NA|TRBV27
CASTPSGESYQPQHF
TGTGCCAGCACCCCGTCGGGAGAGAGCTATCAGCCCCAGCATTTT
>17|NA|TRBJ1-5|TRBD1|TRBV19
CASSISASTGTGQPQHF
TGTGCCAGTAGTATATCCGCCTCGACAGGGACGGGTCAGCCCCAGCATTTT
>11|NA|TRBJ1-1|NA|TRBV12-5
CASGLTAEAFF
TGTGCTAGTGGTTTAACCGCTGAAGCTTTCTTT